The sequence of this T cell receptor (beta chain) was determined in a study of regulatory T cells in long-lasting Graves disease. Study as a whole: Antithyroid drug exposure in newly diagnosed Graves' patients had lasted under 3 months.

Study conclusions and caveats: Among samples with persistent disease, TRBV28, TRBJ1-2 and TRBJ2-5 were favored. Persistent Graves' cases showed lower TCR diversity than newly diagnosed cases.

This clonotype showed up many times. The antigen is not known. In building TCR beta libraries, iRepertoire HTBI primers were used together with Arm-PCR of CDR3 regions. From the multiplex PCR reads, TCRdb called clonotypes with MiXCR, one entry per CDR3 protein. The data contain approximately 540,000 distinct CDR3 sequences, around 13% of them seen just once; the ten biggest clones take up 8% to 10%. Described time point: newly diagnosed GD, antithyroid drugs for less than 3 months. PBMC-extracted RNA yielded the TCR library. Trimming took off 3 bases at V and 8 bases at J, with 11 bases between the two ends. CDR3 size: 13 residues. The germline CDR1 and CDR2 sequences are LGHNA and YSLEER. These data were likewise used in another study, on T cells in Graves' hyperthyroidism and ophthalmopathy. As that study records: A first-round RT-PCR of the TCR CDR3 used the HTBI primer set.

The clonotype originates from a woman under 40 with Graves disease. The starting material was peripheral blood mononuclear cells (PBMCs), obtained at new diagnosis, from a patient treated with antithyroid drugs. This sequence joins TRBV4-3 and TRBJ2-1; TRBD2 is a possible D gene (5 bases). CDR3 in DNA: TGCGCCAGCAGCCATGCAACGGAGGATGAGCAGTTCTTC. Translated, it gives CASSHATEDEQFF.